Listed below are T cell receptor beta chains from one sample, sequenced in a study of post-analysis software for immune sequencing data. TCRdb re-called the PCR reads through MiXCR, storing one row per CDR3 protein. Among roughly 800,000 distinct CDR3 sequences, 25% to 30% were seen once, and the ten largest hold around 0.6%. Sequenced: blood. The receptors stem from a girl aged 10 to 17 with multiple sclerosis. Each CDR3 is given with its conserved first and last residue. Fields, in order: J gene, clone size, D gene, V gene, CDR3 protein, CDR3 DNA. The D gene is left open where the match is weak. Size is stated for part of the rows, as once, few or many counts, or as a class when the clone is expanded.

J gene: TRBJ2-3
clone size: few
D gene: .
V gene: TRBV7-6
CDR3 protein: CASSFLVPDTQYF
CDR3 DNA: TGTGCCAGCAGCTTCCTAGTTCCGGATACGCAGTATTTT

J gene: TRBJ1-5
clone size: .
D gene: .
V gene: TRBV12-3/TRBV12-4
CDR3 protein: CASSLYGYNQPQHF
CDR3 DNA: TGTGCCAGCAGTTTATATGGCTACAATCAGCCCCAGCATTTT

J gene: TRBJ1-2
clone size: .
D gene: TRBD1
V gene: TRBV12-3/TRBV12-4
CDR3 protein: CASSPRDRFIYGHTF
CDR3 DNA: TGTGCCAGCAGTCCCCGGGACAGGTTTATCTATGGCCACACCTTC

J gene: TRBJ2-3
clone size: .
D gene: .
V gene: TRBV5-1
CDR3 protein: CASSRVLTDTQYF
CDR3 DNA: TGCGCCAGCAGCAGGGTGTTGACAGATACGCAGTATTTT

J gene: TRBJ2-6
clone size: .
D gene: .
V gene: TRBV18
CDR3 protein: CASSPIAGVSGANVLTF
CDR3 DNA: TGTGCCAGCTCACCTATAGCCGGAGTCTCTGGGGCCAACGTCCTGACTTTC

J gene: TRBJ1-2
clone size: .
D gene: TRBD1
V gene: TRBV28
CDR3 protein: CASSLPPGQGRHYGYTF
CDR3 DNA: TGTGCCAGCAGTTTGCCTCCGGGACAGGGGAGGCACTATGGCTACACCTTC

J gene: TRBJ2-5
clone size: .
D gene: TRBD2
V gene: TRBV14
CDR3 protein: CASSQGRGGGRETQYF
CDR3 DNA: TGTGCCAGCAGCCAAGGGCGCGGCGGGGGGAGAGAGACCCAGTACTTC

J gene: TRBJ2-7
clone size: .
D gene: TRBD1
V gene: TRBV4-1
CDR3 protein: CASSQDWTGLYEQYF
CDR3 DNA: TGCGCCAGCAGCCAAGATTGGACAGGGCTATACGAGCAGTACTTC

J gene: TRBJ2-3
clone size: .
D gene: TRBD2
V gene: TRBV29-1
CDR3 protein: CSVDSSSGRKDTQYF
CDR3 DNA: TGCAGCGTTGACAGCTCTAGCGGGAGGAAGGATACGCAGTATTTT

J gene: TRBJ2-7
clone size: .
D gene: .
V gene: TRBV7-2
CDR3 protein: CASSLRGGQSSYGQYF
CDR3 DNA: TGTGCCAGCAGCTTACGGGGAGGACAAAGCTCCTACGGGCAGTACTTC

J gene: TRBJ1-5
clone size: .
D gene: .
V gene: TRBV20-1
CDR3 protein: CSARDAEAFNQPQHF
CDR3 DNA: TGCAGTGCTAGAGACGCAGAAGCTTTTAATCAGCCCCAGCATTTT

J gene: TRBJ2-1
clone size: .
D gene: .
V gene: TRBV12-3/TRBV12-4
CDR3 protein: CASGLGLLNEQFF
CDR3 DNA: TGTGCCAGCGGTCTCGGACTGCTAAATGAGCAGTTCTTC

J gene: TRBJ2-7
clone size: few
D gene: TRBD2
V gene: TRBV20-1
CDR3 protein: CSARSGTSGAVGEQYF
CDR3 DNA: TGCAGTGCTAGATCCGGGACTAGCGGGGCTGTGGGGGAGCAGTACTTC

J gene: TRBJ1-1
clone size: many
D gene: .
V gene: TRBV14
CDR3 protein: CASSQGRNTEAFF
CDR3 DNA: TGCGCCAGCAGCCAGGGGAGAAACACTGAAGCTTTCTTT

J gene: TRBJ2-2
clone size: .
D gene: .
V gene: TRBV12-3/TRBV12-4
CDR3 protein: CAIFRGIGGPGTGELFF
CDR3 DNA: TGTGCCATCTTTAGGGGAATTGGAGGGCCGGGCACCGGGGAGCTGTTTTTT

J gene: TRBJ2-3
clone size: few
D gene: .
V gene: TRBV4-1
CDR3 protein: CASSQESQVPDTQYF
CDR3 DNA: TGCGCCAGCAGCCAAGAGTCCCAGGTTCCAGATACGCAGTATTTT

J gene: TRBJ2-7
clone size: .
D gene: .
V gene: TRBV12-3/TRBV12-4
CDR3 protein: CASSFSRERYF
CDR3 DNA: TGTGCCAGCAGTTTTAGTCGGGAGCGGTACTTC

J gene: TRBJ2-1
clone size: .
D gene: .
V gene: TRBV3-1
CDR3 protein: CASSRVLHEQFF
CDR3 DNA: TGTGCCAGCAGCCGGGTCCTCCATGAGCAGTTCTTC

J gene: TRBJ2-6
clone size: .
D gene: .
V gene: TRBV6-2/TRBV6-3
CDR3 protein: CASSYGLGGGSGANVLTF
CDR3 DNA: TGTGCCAGCAGTTACGGTCTGGGCGGTGGCTCTGGGGCCAACGTCCTGACTTTC

J gene: TRBJ1-1
clone size: .
D gene: .
V gene: TRBV18
CDR3 protein: CASSPPPSQGPAEAFF
CDR3 DNA: TGTGCCAGCTCACCTCCCCCCTCCCAGGGGCCCGCTGAAGCTTTCTTT

J gene: TRBJ2-1
clone size: few
D gene: .
V gene: TRBV29-1
CDR3 protein: CSVEEPSSAAGLREQFF
CDR3 DNA: TGCAGCGTTGAAGAGCCTTCTTCTGCGGCGGGATTGAGGGAGCAGTTCTTC

J gene: TRBJ2-6
clone size: .
D gene: TRBD1
V gene: TRBV3-1
CDR3 protein: CASSPGGQGYLAGANVLTF
CDR3 DNA: TGTGCCAGCAGCCCAGGCGGACAGGGTTATTTGGCTGGGGCCAACGTCCTGACTTTC

J gene: TRBJ1-2
clone size: once
D gene: .
V gene: TRBV6-5
CDR3 protein: CASSYSSGRGGDGYTF
CDR3 DNA: TGTGCCAGCAGTTACTCGAGTGGACGGGGAGGGGATGGCTACACCTTC

J gene: TRBJ2-5
clone size: few
D gene: .
V gene: TRBV6-6
CDR3 protein: CASSQGGRQETQYF
CDR3 DNA: TGTGCCAGCAGCCAAGGGGGGAGACAAGAGACCCAGTACTTC

J gene: TRBJ2-1
clone size: few
D gene: .
V gene: TRBV7-8
CDR3 protein: CASSAPGTLYNEQFF
CDR3 DNA: TGTGCCAGCAGCGCACCCGGGACACTATACAATGAGCAGTTCTTC

J gene: TRBJ2-5
clone size: .
D gene: .
V gene: TRBV20-1
CDR3 protein: CSARDWFGDGGSQETQYF
CDR3 DNA: TGCAGTGCTAGAGATTGGTTCGGGGACGGAGGATCCCAAGAGACCCAGTACTTC

J gene: TRBJ1-1
clone size: .
D gene: .
V gene: TRBV20-1
CDR3 protein: CSARGVAAPEAFF
CDR3 DNA: TGCAGTGCTAGGGGGGTTGCCGCTCCCGAAGCTTTCTTT

J gene: TRBJ1-1
clone size: many
D gene: .
V gene: TRBV5-8
CDR3 protein: CASSFATEAFF
CDR3 DNA: TGTGCCAGCAGCTTTGCCACTGAAGCTTTCTTT

J gene: TRBJ2-1
clone size: .
D gene: .
V gene: TRBV4-3
CDR3 protein: CASSQGVVSGRGTWRSSYNELFF
CDR3 DNA: TGCGCCAGCAGCCAAGGAGTGGTTAGCGGACGGGGGACGTGGCGGAGCTCCTACAATGAGCTGTTCTTC

J gene: TRBJ2-3
clone size: few
D gene: TRBD2
V gene: TRBV20-1
CDR3 protein: CSAHAGRLRDTQYF
CDR3 DNA: TGCAGTGCCCATGCCGGGAGGCTGAGGGATACGCAGTATTTT

J gene: TRBJ2-5
clone size: few
D gene: TRBD1
V gene: TRBV7-2
CDR3 protein: CASSEWTGKGETQYF
CDR3 DNA: TGTGCCAGCAGCGAATGGACAGGGAAAGGAGAGACCCAGTACTTC

J gene: TRBJ2-7
clone size: .
D gene: .
V gene: TRBV15
CDR3 protein: CATSRDLTAREQYF
CDR3 DNA: TGTGCCACCAGCAGAGATCTGACTGCCCGCGAGCAGTACTTC